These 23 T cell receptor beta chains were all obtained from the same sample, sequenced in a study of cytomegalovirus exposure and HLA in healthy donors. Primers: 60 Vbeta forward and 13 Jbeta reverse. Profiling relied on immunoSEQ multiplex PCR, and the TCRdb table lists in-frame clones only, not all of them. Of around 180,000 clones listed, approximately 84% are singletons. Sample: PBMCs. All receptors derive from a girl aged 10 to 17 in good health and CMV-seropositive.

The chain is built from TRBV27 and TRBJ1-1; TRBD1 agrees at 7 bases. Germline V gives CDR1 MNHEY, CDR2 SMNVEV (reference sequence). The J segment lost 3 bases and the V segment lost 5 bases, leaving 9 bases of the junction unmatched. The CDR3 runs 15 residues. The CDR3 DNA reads TGTGCCAGCAGTCAAGGGACAGCCATGCACACTGAAGCTTTCTTT. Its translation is CASSQGTAMHTEAFF.

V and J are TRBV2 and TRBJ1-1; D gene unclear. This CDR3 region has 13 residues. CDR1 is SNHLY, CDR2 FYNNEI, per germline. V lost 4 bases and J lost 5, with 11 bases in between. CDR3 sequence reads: CASSAGRDTEAFF. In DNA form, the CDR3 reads TGTGCCAGCAGTGCAGGTCGTGATACTGAAGCTTTCTTT.

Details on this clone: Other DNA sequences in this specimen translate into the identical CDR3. The CDR3 here is CASSLVGQGSYGYTF. The CDR3 DNA sequence: TGTGCCAGCAGCCTAGTGGGACAGGGATCCTATGGCTACACCTTC. The chain uses TRBV7-8 and TRBJ1-2, with TRBD1 matching 9 bases. Trimming removed 5 bases from V and 4 bases from J; junction bases left unmatched: 8. The germline gives CDR1 SGHVS, CDR2 FQNEAQ. This CDR3 is 15 amino acids long.

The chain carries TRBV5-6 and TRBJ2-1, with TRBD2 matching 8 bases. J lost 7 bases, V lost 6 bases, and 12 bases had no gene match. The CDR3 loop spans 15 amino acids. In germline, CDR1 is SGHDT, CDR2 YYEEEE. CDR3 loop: CASNLGGGRTNEQFF. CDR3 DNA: TGTGCCAGCAACTTAGGCGGGGGGCGGACTAATGAGCAGTTCTTC.

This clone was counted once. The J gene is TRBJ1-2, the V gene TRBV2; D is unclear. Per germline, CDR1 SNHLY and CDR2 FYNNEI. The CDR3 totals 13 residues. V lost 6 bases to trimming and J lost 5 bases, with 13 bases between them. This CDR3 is CASSELPAYGYTF. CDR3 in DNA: TGTGCCAGCAGCGAATTACCAGCGTATGGCTACACCTTC.

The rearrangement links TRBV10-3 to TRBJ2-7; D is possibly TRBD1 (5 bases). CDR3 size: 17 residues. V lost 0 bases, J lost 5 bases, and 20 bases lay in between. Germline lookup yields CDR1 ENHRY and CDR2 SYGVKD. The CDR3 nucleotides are TGTGCCATCAGTGAGTCGCAAGTCCCAGGGAATAGGAACGAGCAGTACTTC. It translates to CAISESQVPGNRNEQYF.

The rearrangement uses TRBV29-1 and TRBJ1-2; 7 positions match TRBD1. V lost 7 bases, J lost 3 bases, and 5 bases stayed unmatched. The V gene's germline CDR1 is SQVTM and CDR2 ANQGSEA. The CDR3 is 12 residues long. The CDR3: CSAGQADYGYTF. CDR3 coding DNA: TGCAGCGCTGGACAGGCCGACTATGGCTACACCTTC. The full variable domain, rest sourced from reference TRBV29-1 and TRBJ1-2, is SAVISQKPSRDICQRGTSLTIQCQVDSQVTMMFWYRQQPGQSLTLIATANQGSEATYESGFVIDKFPISRPNLTFSTLTVSNMSPEDSSIYLCSAGQADYGYTFGSGTRLTVV.

CDR3 amino acids: CASTWTESNTGELFF. The CDR3 DNA is TGTGCCAGCACCTGGACAGAATCAAACACCGGGGAGCTGTTTTTT. The chain is built from TRBV5-4 and TRBJ2-2, with D tentatively TRBD1 (6 bases). The CDR3 spans 15 residues. Between the trimmed V and J ends, which lost 6 bases and 2 bases, there was a span of 14 bases. Germline lookup yields CDR1 SGHNT and CDR2 YYREEE (reference sequence).

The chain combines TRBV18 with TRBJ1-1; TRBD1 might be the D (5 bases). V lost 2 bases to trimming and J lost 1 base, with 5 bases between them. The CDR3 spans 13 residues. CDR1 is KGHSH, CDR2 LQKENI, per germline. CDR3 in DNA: TGTGCCAGCTCACCAAGGGGGAACACTGAAGCTTTCTTT. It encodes CASSPRGNTEAFF.

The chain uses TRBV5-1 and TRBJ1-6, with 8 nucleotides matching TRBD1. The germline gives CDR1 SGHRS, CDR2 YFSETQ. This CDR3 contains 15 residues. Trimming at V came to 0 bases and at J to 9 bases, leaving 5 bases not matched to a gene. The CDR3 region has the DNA TGCGCCAGCAGCTTGGCCGGCAGGGGGCTTTCACCCCTCCACTTT. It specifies CASSLAGRGLSPLHF.

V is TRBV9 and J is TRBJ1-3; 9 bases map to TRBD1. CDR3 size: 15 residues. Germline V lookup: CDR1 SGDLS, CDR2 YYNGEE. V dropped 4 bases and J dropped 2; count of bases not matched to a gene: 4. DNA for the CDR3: TGTGCCAGCAGCCTCAACAGGGGGCCTGGAAACACCATATATTTT. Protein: CASSLNRGPGNTIYF.

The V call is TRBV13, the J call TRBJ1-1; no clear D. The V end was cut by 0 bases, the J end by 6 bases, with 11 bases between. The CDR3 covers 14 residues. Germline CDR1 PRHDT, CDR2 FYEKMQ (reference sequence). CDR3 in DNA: TGTGCCAGCAGCTTAGGCCAAGAGGTCGCTGAAGCTTTCTTT. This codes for CASSLGQEVAEAFF. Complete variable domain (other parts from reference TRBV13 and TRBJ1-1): AAGVIQSPRHLIKEKRETATLKCYPIPRHDTVYWYQQGPGQDPQFLISFYEKMQSDKGSIPDRFSAQQFSDYHSELNMSSLELGDSALYFCASSLGQEVAEAFFGQGTRLTVV.

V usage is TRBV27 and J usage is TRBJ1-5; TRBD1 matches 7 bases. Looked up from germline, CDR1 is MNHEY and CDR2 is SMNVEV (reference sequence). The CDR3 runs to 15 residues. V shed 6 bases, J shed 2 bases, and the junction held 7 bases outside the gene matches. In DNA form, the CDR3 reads TGTGCCAGCAGACACAACAGGGGCGGCAATCAGCCCCAGCATTTT. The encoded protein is CASRHNRGGNQPQHF.

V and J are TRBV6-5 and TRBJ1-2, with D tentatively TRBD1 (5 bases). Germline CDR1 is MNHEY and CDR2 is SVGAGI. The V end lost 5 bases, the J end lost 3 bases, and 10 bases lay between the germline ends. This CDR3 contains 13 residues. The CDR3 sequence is CASSDSRYYGYTF. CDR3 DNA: TGTGCCAGCAGTGACAGTCGGTACTATGGCTACACCTTC.

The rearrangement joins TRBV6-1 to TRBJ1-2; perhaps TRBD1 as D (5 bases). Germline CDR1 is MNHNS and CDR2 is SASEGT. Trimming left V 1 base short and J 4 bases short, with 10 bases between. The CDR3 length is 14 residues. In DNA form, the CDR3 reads TGTGCCAGCAGTGAAGGACAGACGATCTATGGCTACACCTTC. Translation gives CASSEGQTIYGYTF.

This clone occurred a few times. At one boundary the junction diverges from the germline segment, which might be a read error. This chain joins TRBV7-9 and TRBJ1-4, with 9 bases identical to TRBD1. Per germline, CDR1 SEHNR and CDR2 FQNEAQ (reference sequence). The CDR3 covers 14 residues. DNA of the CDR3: TGTTCCAGCAGCTTAGTGGGACAGGGTGAAAAACTGTTTTTT. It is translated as CSSSLVGQGEKLFF.

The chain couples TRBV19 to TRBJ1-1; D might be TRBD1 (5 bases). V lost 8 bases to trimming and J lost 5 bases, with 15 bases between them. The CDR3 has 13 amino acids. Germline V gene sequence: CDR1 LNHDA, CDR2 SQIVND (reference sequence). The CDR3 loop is CASLSGRGTEAFF. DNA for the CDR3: TGTGCCAGTCTCTCGGGGCGGGGGACTGAAGCTTTCTTT.

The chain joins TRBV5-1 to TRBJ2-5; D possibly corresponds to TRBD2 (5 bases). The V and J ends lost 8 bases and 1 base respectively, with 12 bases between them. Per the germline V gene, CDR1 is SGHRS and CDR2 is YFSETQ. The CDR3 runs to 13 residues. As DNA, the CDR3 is TGCGCCAGTACCCGGGATACCCAAGAGACCCAGTACTTC. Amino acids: CASTRDTQETQYF.

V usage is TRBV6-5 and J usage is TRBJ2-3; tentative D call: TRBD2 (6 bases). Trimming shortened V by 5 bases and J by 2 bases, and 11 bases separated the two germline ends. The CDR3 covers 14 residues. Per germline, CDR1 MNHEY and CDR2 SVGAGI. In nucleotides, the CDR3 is TGTGCCAGCAGTCGGACTACCCTCACAGATACGCAGTATTTT. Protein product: CASSRTTLTDTQYF.

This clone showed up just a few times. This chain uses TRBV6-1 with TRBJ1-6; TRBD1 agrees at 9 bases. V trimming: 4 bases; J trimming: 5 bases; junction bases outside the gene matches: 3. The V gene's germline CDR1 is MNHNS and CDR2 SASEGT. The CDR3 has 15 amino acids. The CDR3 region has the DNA TGTGCCAGCAGTGTCCGGGACAGGGATAATTCACCCCTCCACTTT. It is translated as CASSVRDRDNSPLHF.

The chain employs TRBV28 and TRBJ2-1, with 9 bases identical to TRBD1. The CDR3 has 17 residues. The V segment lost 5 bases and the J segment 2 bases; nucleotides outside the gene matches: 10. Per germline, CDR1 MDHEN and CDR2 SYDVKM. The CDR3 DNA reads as TGTGCCAGCAGTCCGCCCGGGGGACAGGGTCCCTACAATGAGCAGTTCTTC. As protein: CASSPPGGQGPYNEQFF. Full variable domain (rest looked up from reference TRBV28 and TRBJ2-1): DVKVTQSSRYLVKRTGEKVFLECVQDMDHENMFWYRQDPGLGLRLIYFSYDVKMKEKGDIPEGYSVSREKKERFSLILESASTNQTSMYLCASSPPGGQGPYNEQFFGPGTRLTVL.

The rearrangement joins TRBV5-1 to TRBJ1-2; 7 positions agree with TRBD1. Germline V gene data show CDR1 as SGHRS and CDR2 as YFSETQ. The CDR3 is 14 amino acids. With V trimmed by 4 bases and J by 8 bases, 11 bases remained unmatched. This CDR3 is CASSLRTGVFGYTF. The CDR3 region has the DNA TGCGCCAGCAGCCTCCGAACAGGGGTGTTCGGCTACACCTTC.

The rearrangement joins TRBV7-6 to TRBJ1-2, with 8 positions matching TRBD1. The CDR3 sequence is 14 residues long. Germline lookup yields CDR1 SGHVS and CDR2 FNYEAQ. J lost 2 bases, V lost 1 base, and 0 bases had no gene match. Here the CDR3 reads CASSLGQGNYGYTF. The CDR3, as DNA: TGTGCCAGCAGCTTAGGACAGGGGAACTATGGCTACACCTTC.